The 5 T cell receptor beta chains below come from one sample, sequenced in a study of control samples from healthy donors and cancer patients (TCRdb year 2020). The library was obtained by the immunoSEQ multiplex PCR assay. As stored in TCRdb, this immuneACCESS dataset retains in-frame rearrangements with V and J assigned. A fraction of the clones does not appear; measured against another copy, unresolved V genes explain less than half of the discrepancy, and the remainder lacks a known reason. The table for this sample lists over 65,000 clones; about 88% of them were counted only once. Roughly a tenth of the sample is in the top ten clones. The sequenced sample was PBMCs. Receptor source: a woman in her fifties or sixties with colorectal cancer.

The count of this clone is one. V gene TRBV20-1 combines with J gene TRBJ1-3; the D gene is possibly TRBD1 (6 bases). Trimming took off 3 bases at V and 0 bases at J, with 12 bases between the two ends. Germline V lookup: CDR1 DFQATT, CDR2 SNEGSKA (reference sequence). This CDR3 region has 15 residues. DNA for the CDR3: TGCAGTGCTAGTGGGACAACTTTCTCTGGAAACACCATATATTTT. Translating gives CSASGTTFSGNTIYF.

This chain connects TRBV18 to TRBJ2-5; no clear D gene. The germline V gene has CDR1 KGHSH and CDR2 LQKENI. This CDR3 has 12 amino acids. With 3 bases removed from V and 5 bases from J, the gap between germline ends came to 7 bases. CDR3 region: CASSPAWETQYF. In nucleotides, the CDR3 is TGTGCCAGCTCACCGGCGTGGGAGACCCAGTACTTC.

V gene TRBV15 combines with J gene TRBJ2-7; tentatively, D is TRBD2 (6 bases). Per germline, CDR1 LNHNV and CDR2 YYDKDF (reference sequence). The CDR3 length is 15 residues. Trimming removed 3 bases from V and 1 base from J, with 13 bases in between. The chain's CDR3 is CATSSYLGGSYEQYV. Written as DNA, the CDR3 is TGTGCCACCAGCAGCTATCTCGGGGGTTCCTACGAGCAGTACGTC.

The J gene is TRBJ1-5, the V gene TRBV10-2, with D perhaps matching TRBD1 (6 bases). Per germline, CDR1 WSHSY and CDR2 SAAADI. This CDR3 contains 14 residues. Trimming cost V 4 bases and J 3 bases, with 10 bases left between them. The CDR3 loop is CASSVSGDNQPQHF. The CDR3 region has the DNA TGCGCCAGCAGTGTTTCAGGGGACAATCAGCCCCAGCATTTT.

This clone was observed a single time. The rearrangement joins TRBV18 to TRBJ2-1, with TRBD2 matching 14 bases. The germline CDR1 and CDR2 sequences are KGHSH and LQKENI. The CDR3 spans 21 residues. The V and J ends lost 4 bases and 0 bases, in that order; junction bases with no gene match: 14. The CDR3 sequence is CASSHVGTSGGLPSSYNEQFF. Written as DNA, the CDR3 is TGTGCCAGCTCACATGTCGGGACTAGCGGGGGCCTTCCGAGCTCCTACAATGAGCAGTTCTTC.